The sequence of this T cell receptor beta chain was determined in a study of blood T cells in healthy people across ages. Findings and limits, study-wide: Both naive CD4+ cell counts and diversity were greater in long-lived donors than in aged donors. Diversity estimated from one million T cells was considered an underestimate.

Primed by a sample-barcoded 5' primer and a J-beta primer mix, a second PCR proceeded for roughly 6 to 12 cycles. The authors tagged each cDNA molecule using a template-switch adaptor with 12 random nucleotides. One entry per CDR3 protein, called by TCRdb with MiXCR from the 5' RACE reads. The sample contains 550,000 to 750,000 distinct CDR3 sequences, 20% to 25% of which appear only once. Peripheral blood was drawn, around 9.4 milliliters per donor. This clonotype was detected a few times. The antigen remains unidentified. Sequencing was done on a sample of blood. The clonotype comes from an older man in good health.

DNA of the CDR3: TGCAGCGAGCGGACAGGGGGAACCTACGAGCAGTACTTC. This gives the protein CSERTGGTYEQYF. V and J are TRBV29-1 and TRBJ2-7, with TRBD1 matching 10 bases. Trimming cost V 7 bases and J 2 bases; bases outside gene matches: 5. The CDR3 extends over 13 amino acids. Germline CDR1 reads SQVTM; CDR2 reads ANQGSEA.